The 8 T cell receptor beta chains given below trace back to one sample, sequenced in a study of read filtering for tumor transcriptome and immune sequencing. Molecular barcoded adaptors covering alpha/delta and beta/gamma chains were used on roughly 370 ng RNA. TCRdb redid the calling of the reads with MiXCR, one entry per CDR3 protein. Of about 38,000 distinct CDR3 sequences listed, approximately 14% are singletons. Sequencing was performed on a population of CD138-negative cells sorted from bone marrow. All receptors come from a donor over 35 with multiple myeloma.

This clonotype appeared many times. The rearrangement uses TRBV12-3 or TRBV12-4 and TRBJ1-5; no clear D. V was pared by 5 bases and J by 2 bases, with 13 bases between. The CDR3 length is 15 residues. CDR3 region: CASSGTRRGNQPQHF. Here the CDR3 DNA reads TGTGCCAGCAGTGGAACCAGACGGGGCAATCAGCCCCAGCATTTT.

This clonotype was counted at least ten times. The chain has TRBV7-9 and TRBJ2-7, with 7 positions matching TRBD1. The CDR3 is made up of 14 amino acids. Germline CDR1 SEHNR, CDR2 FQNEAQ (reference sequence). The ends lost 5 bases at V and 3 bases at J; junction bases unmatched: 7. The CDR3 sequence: CASSTSGTVYEQYF. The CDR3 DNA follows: TGTGCCAGCAGCACCTCCGGGACAGTCTACGAGCAGTACTTC.

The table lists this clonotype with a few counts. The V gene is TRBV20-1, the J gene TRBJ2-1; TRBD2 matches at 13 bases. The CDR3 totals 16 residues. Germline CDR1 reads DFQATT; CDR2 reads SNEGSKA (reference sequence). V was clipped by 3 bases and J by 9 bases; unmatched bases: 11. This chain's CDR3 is CSARVELAGGLREQFF. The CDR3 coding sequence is TGCAGTGCTAGGGTAGAACTAGCGGGGGGGCTTCGTGAGCAGTTCTTC.

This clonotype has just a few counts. CDR3 region: CASSYLQGQGTQYF. The CDR3, as DNA: TGTGCCAGCAGTTATCTCCAGGGACAAGGAACGCAGTATTTT. The chain combines TRBV6-2 or TRBV6-3 with TRBJ2-3, with D maybe TRBD1 (6 bases). The CDR3 runs to 14 residues. Germline V gives CDR1 MNHEY, CDR2 SVGEGT. V was clipped by 3 bases and J by 9 bases, with 16 bases between them.

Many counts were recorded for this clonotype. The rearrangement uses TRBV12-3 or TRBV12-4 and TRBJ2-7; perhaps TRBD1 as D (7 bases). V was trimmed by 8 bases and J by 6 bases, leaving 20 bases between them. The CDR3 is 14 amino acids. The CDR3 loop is CASSLQGGQVEQYF. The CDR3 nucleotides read TGTGCCAGCTCTCTCCAGGGGGGCCAGGTCGAGCAGTACTTC.

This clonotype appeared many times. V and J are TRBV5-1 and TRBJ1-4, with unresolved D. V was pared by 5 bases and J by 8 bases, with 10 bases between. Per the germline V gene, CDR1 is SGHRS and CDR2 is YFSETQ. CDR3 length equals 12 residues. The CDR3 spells CASRVPGEKLFF. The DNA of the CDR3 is TGCGCCAGCAGGGTCCCGGGGGAAAAACTGTTTTTT.

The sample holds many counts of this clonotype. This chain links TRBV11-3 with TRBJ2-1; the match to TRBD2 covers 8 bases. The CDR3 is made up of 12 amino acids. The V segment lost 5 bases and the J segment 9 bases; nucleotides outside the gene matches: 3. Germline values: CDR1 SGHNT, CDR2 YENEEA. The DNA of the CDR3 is TGTGCCAGCAGCACTAGCGGCGGTGAGCAGTTCTTC. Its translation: CASSTSGGEQFF.

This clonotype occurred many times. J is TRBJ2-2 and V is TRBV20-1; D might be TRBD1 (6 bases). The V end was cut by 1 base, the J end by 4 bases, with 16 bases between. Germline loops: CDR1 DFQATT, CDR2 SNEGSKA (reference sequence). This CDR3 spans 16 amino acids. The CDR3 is CSARVDRSGSTGELFF. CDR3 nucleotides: TGCAGTGCTAGAGTAGACAGGAGCGGAAGCACCGGGGAGCTGTTTTTT.